Listed below are T cell receptor beta chains from one sample, sequenced in a study of tumor-infiltrating lymphocytes in primary liver carcinoma. TCRdb re-called the multiplex PCR reads through MiXCR, storing one row per CDR3 protein. The sample has about 32,000 distinct CDR3 sequences, 76% seen once. Sequenced material: liver tumor tissue from sampling region 5. The receptors here all came from a man aged 40-49 years with primary liver carcinoma and hepatitis B virus infection. CDR3s include the opening cysteine and the closing phenylalanine or tryptophan. D genes are given only for firm matches. Some rows have no size entry. The others give once, few or many, or a class for an expanded clone.

16 TRBJ1-4 . . TRBV11-2 TGTGTCAGCAGCAGGACTCCAGGTGGGACAAATGAAAAACTGTTTTTT CVSSRTPGGTNEKLFF
12 TRBJ2-7 . . TRBV11-1 TGTGCCAGCAGCCTAACTTACTACGAACAGTACTTC CASSLTYYEQYF
14 TRBJ2-7 . TRBD1 TRBV10-3 TGTGCCATCAGTGATAATAGACAGGGGATGAAGCAATACTTC CAISDNRQGMKQYF
14 TRBJ2-7 . TRBD2 TRBV28 TGTGCCAGCAGCCGACTAGCGGGAGACTACGAGCAGTACTTC CASSRLAGDYEQYF
17 TRBJ2-2 few . TRBV11-2 TGTGCCAGGAGCTTAGCATTAGGAGGGACAAACACCGGGGAGCTGTTTTTT CARSLALGGTNTGELFF
18 TRBJ2-7 . TRBD2 TRBV4-2 TGTGCCAGCAGTGGGAAACCGGGACTAGTGGGTGGGCCACACGAGCAGTACTTC CASSGKPGLVGGPHEQYF
16 TRBJ2-3 many . TRBV24-1 TGTGCCACCAGTGATTTTGGCAGGGAGAGCACAGATACGCAGTATTTT CATSDFGRESTDTQYF
16 TRBJ1-1 . . TRBV5-6 TGTGCCAGCAACTCCTACTCCAGTGGGCAGACGTCTGAAGCTTTCTTT CASNSYSSGQTSEAFF
13 TRBJ1-6 . . TRBV6-5 TGTGCCAGCAGTTTACTGGCGGTTTCACCCCTCAACTTT CASSLLAVSPLNF
16 TRBJ2-5 once TRBD2 TRBV11-2 TGTGCCAGCAGCCGAACCCCTGGTGGGGGGGAAGAGACCCAGTACTTC CASSRTPGGGEETQYF
14 TRBJ1-2 . . TRBV6-1 TGTACTATCAGTGAAGCGAGCAGGACTTATGGCTACACCTTC CTISEASRTYGYTF
15 TRBJ2-2 few . TRBV11-2 TGTGCCGGTAACTTTGCGGGATCGAACACCGGGGAGCTGTTTTTT CAGNFAGSNTGELFF
16 TRBJ2-5 . . TRBV10-2 TGCGCCAGCGCCCTGGGGACCTATACCCCCCTGGAGACCCAGTACTTC CASALGTYTPLETQYF
19 TRBJ2-7 once TRBD2 TRBV10-3 TGTGCCTTCACCAAACGATCGGGACTAGTGGGAGGATTCTCCTACGAGCAGTACTTC CAFTKRSGLVGGFSYEQYF
16 TRBJ2-4 . TRBD2 TRBV28 TGTGCCAGCAGTTCCCCCGGGACTATCGGCAAAAACACTCAGTACTTC CASSSPGTIGKNTQYF
14 TRBJ2-7 once . TRBV5-5 TGTGCCAGCAACCTGGAATGGCGGATTTACGAGCAGTACTTC CASNLEWRIYEQYF
14 TRBJ2-7 . TRBD1 TRBV6-5 TGTACCAGCCCCTCCGGGACAGGGTATATCGAGCAGTACTTT CTSPSGTGYIEQYF
11 TRBJ2-7 . . TRBV12-3/TRBV12-4 TGTGCCAGCAGTTCTTCTTACAAACAGTACTTC CASSSSYKQYF
16 TRBJ2-5 . . TRBV11-2 TGTGCTAGCAGCCAAACTCCTGGCGGAGGGAAAGAGATCCAGTATTTC CASSQTPGGGKEIQYF
16 TRBJ2-5 . TRBD1 TRBV11-2 TGTGTCAGCAGCTTAACAGCAGGGGGCTCGGGGATGACCCAGTACTTC CVSSLTAGGSGMTQYF
16 TRBJ2-1 . . TRBV7-8 TGTGCCAGCAGCACTGACTTCGGCGGTACCTACAGTGAGCAGTTCTTC CASSTDFGGTYSEQFF
15 TRBJ2-5 . . TRBV7-9 TGTGCCAGCAGCACATGGGGAGATACGCAAGAGACCGAGTACTTC CASSTWGDTQETEYF
16 TRBJ2-7 once TRBD1 TRBV11-2 TGTGCCGGCAGCTTTTATCAGGCAGGGGGTCGCTGCGTGCAGTACTTC CAGSFYQAGGRCVQYF
14 TRBJ1-5 many . TRBV12-3/TRBV12-4 TGTGCCAGCAGTTTAGATGAGGGCAATCAGCCCCAGCATTTT CASSLDEGNQPQHF
16 TRBJ1-5 . TRBD1 TRBV12-3/TRBV12-4 TGTGCCAGGAGGTCCCAAGGGGGACAGGGCAATCAGCCCCAACATTTT CARRSQGGQGNQPQHF
13 TRBJ2-7 . TRBD2 TRBV29-1 TGCAGCGTTGGTGTTAGCGGGAGCTACAAGCAGTACTTC CSVGVSGSYKQYF